This entry lists 15 T cell receptor beta chains sequenced from one sample in a study of blood T cell repertoires in COVID-19. The assay was immunoSEQ multiplex PCR, and TCRdb's table has in-frame clones only and misses some. The data show 200,000 to 250,000 clones, 70% to 90% seen once. The sample comprised peripheral blood. The receptors come from a woman under 40 who had recovered from COVID-19.

The chain links TRBV6-5 to TRBJ1-1; D is undetermined. Germline V CDR1 and CDR2: MNHEY, SVGAGI. Trimming stripped 1 base from V and 0 bases from J, with 6 bases between. This CDR3 has 14 amino acids. CDR3 nucleotide sequence: TGTGCCAGCAGTTACTACCAGGTGAACACTGAAGCTTTCTTT. As protein: CASSYYQVNTEAFF.

The chain couples TRBV10-3 to TRBJ2-3; a possible D gene is TRBD2 (6 bases). Per germline, CDR1 ENHRY and CDR2 SYGVKD. The V end was cut by 7 bases, the J end by 4 bases, with 12 bases between. This CDR3 has 13 amino acids. The CDR3 nucleotides are TGTGCCATCACTGTCGGCGGGGCAGATACGCAGTATTTT. This encodes CAITVGGADTQYF.

The genes are TRBV19 and TRBJ2-7; 9 bases agree with TRBD1. The CDR3 consists of 15 residues. The germline CDR1 and CDR2 sequences are LNHDA and SQIVND (reference sequence). Trimming removed 9 bases from V and 7 bases from J; junction bases left unmatched: 16. CDR3 nucleotide sequence: TGTGCCAGCGGTCATGCCGGGACAGGGTTAACTGAGCAGTACTTC. Its translation is CASGHAGTGLTEQYF.

V gene TRBV5-4 combines with J gene TRBJ1-1, with D perhaps TRBD1 (5 bases). The length of the CDR3 is 14 residues. CDR1 and CDR2 (germline): SGHNT, YYREEE (reference sequence). Trimming pared 5 bases from V and 0 bases from J, leaving 11 bases between. For the CDR3, the DNA is TGTGCCAGCAGTCCTCCGGGGGTGAACACTGAAGCTTTCTTT. It yields the protein CASSPPGVNTEAFF. Complete variable domain (other parts from reference TRBV5-4 and TRBJ1-1): ETGVTQSPTHLIKTRGQQVTLRCSSQSGHNTVSWYQQALGQGPQFIFQYYREEENGRGNFPPRFSGLQFPNYSSELNVNALELDDSALYLCASSPPGVNTEAFFGQGTRLTVV.

This rearrangement joins TRBV24-1 to TRBJ2-1, with D perhaps TRBD2 (5 bases). V lost 3 bases to trimming and J lost 12 bases, with 8 bases between them. There are 11 residues in the CDR3. CDR1 is KGHDR, CDR2 SFDVKD, per germline. In nucleotides, the CDR3 is TGTGCCACCAGTGATGGACTGGGGCAGTTCTTC. Translation: CATSDGLGQFF.

The chain joins TRBV6-1 to TRBJ2-7; 8 nucleotides match TRBD1. V lost 1 base and J lost 1; bases outside the gene matches: 0. The germline V gene has CDR1 MNHNS and CDR2 SASEGT. The CDR3 spans 14 residues. CDR3 sequence reads: CASSEGQGSYEQYF. The CDR3 bases are TGTGCCAGCAGTGAAGGACAGGGGTCCTACGAGCAGTACTTC.

The V and J genes are TRBV4-1 and TRBJ2-1; 10 bases match TRBD2. Germline-derived CDR1 and CDR2 are MGHRA and YSYEKL. The CDR3 is 15 amino acids. The V and J ends lost 4 bases and 12 bases, in that order; junction bases with no gene match: 12. In DNA, the CDR3 is TGCGCCAGCAGCCCTCCCGGGACTAGCGCAACTGGGCAGTTCTTC. Its translation is CASSPPGTSATGQFF.

CDR3 sequence (DNA): TGTGCCAGCAGCCAAGCCCAGACAGGATGGGGCTACACCTTC. Protein product: CASSQAQTGWGYTF. The V and J genes are TRBV3-1 (or the pseudogene TRBV3-2) and TRBJ1-2; weak D call: TRBD1 (6 bases). The CDR3 is 14 residues long. V was cut by 1 base and J by 8 bases, with 14 bases left in between. Germline V CDR1 and CDR2: LGHDT, YNNKEL (reference sequence).

The rearrangement uses TRBV7-9 and TRBJ1-1; perhaps TRBD1 as D (6 bases). V lost 4 bases, J lost 3 bases, and 9 bases lay in between. The CDR3 has 13 amino acids. CDR1 and CDR2 from the germline V gene are SEHNR and FQNEAQ (reference sequence). The CDR3 DNA reads as TGTGCCAGCAGCTACCGGACAGACACTGAAGCTTTCTTT. Protein product: CASSYRTDTEAFF.

This chain connects TRBV3-1 (or the pseudogene TRBV3-2) to TRBJ2-2; D is possibly TRBD2 (6 bases). CDR3 length: 15 amino acids. The germline CDR1 and CDR2 sequences are LGHDT and YNNKEL (reference sequence). V was shortened by 1 base and J by 5 bases, with 11 bases between the two germline ends. CDR3 amino acids: CASSQGGIMTGELFF. The CDR3 region has the DNA TGTGCCAGCAGCCAAGGCGGGATCATGACCGGGGAGCTGTTTTTT.

This chain connects TRBV6-4 to TRBJ2-1; 10 bases map to TRBD1. V trimming: 4 bases; J trimming: 9 bases; junction bases outside the gene matches: 6. The CDR3 runs 14 residues. Germline CDR1 MRHNA, CDR2 SNTAGT. CDR3 amino acids: CASSVDRGDSEQFF. The CDR3 nucleotides are TGTGCCAGCAGTGTGGACAGGGGGGATAGTGAGCAGTTCTTC.

The rearrangement uses TRBV10-2 and TRBJ1-6; perhaps TRBD1 as D (5 bases). Germline V gene lookup returns CDR1 WSHSY and CDR2 SAAADI. The CDR3 totals 16 residues. The ends were cut back, 6 bases at V and 3 bases at J, with 15 bases in the middle. The CDR3 spells CASSDQGRNYNSPLHF. The CDR3 region has the DNA TGCGCCAGCAGCGATCAGGGTCGGAACTATAATTCACCCCTCCACTTT.

This chain links TRBV6-4 with TRBJ2-2; no definite D call. The CDR3 runs 16 residues. The germline V gene has CDR1 MRHNA and CDR2 SNTAGT. V gave up 6 bases and J gave up 4 bases, with 18 bases separating them. CDR3 amino acids: CASSEERDVGTGELFF. The CDR3 region has the DNA TGTGCCAGCAGCGAGGAGCGTGATGTCGGCACCGGGGAGCTGTTTTTT.

The V gene is TRBV4-3, the J gene TRBJ1-6; unclear D gene. V lost 0 bases and J 10 bases, leaving 13 bases between the germline ends. The germline gives CDR1 LGHNA, CDR2 YSLEER. The CDR3 covers 15 residues. The DNA for the CDR3 is TGCGCCAGCAGCCAAGATGTACGGGTCGGATCACCCCTCCACTTT. Its translation is CASSQDVRVGSPLHF.

V usage is TRBV6-5 and J usage is TRBJ2-5, with a possible D match to TRBD2 (5 bases). This CDR3 region has 14 residues. Germline CDR1 and CDR2: MNHEY and SVGAGI. V lost 10 bases and J 2 bases, leaving 17 bases between the germline ends. CDR3 amino acids: CAIEVPDSQETQYF. The CDR3 region has the DNA TGTGCCATCGAAGTGCCGGACTCGCAAGAGACCCAGTACTTC.